This TCR beta chain was recovered during a study of regulatory T cells in long-lasting Graves disease (dated by TCRdb to the early 2020s). Some background on the complete study: Persistent Graves' disease meant more than 5 years of antithyroid drug treatment with TSH receptor autoantibodies that stayed positive. Antithyroid drugs had been taken for about 10.3 years on average by persistent Graves' disease patients in the clinical cohort. TCR sequencing covered around 13 persistent and 20 or so newly diagnosed Graves' disease patients, about 35 samples in total. This study used TCR sequencing and RNA sequencing of peripheral blood to compare persistent Graves' disease patients against newly diagnosed Graves' disease patients. The study was conducted in China and was registered as a clinical trial.

This clonotype occurred many times. It has no known antigen specificity. No much larger clone exists at a distance of one base, and base qualities are not known. From the germline V gene, CDR1 is SGHTA and CDR2 is FQGNSA. From the cysteine through the phenylalanine, the CDR3 covers 15 amino acids. The retained sequence is limited to the CDR3, 45 bases, with the frame set at the first base. The V end loses 7 bases and the J end loses 4 bases, and a stretch of 14 bases separates them. The meaning of the sample's time point label: persistent/refractory GD, antithyroid drugs over 5 years with positive TRAb. RNA was extracted from PBMCs in TRIzol for both TCR sequencing and RNA sequencing. The diagnosis of Graves' disease was made according to American Thyroid Association guidelines. Patients for the study were recruited at an endocrinology department in Xi'an, China. Each patient gave approximately 8.8 milliliters of peripheral blood, collected in an EDTA anticoagulant tube. Ficoll Paque Plus density gradient separation was used to isolate PBMCs, and no further T cell sorting was done. An Agilent 2100 Bioanalyzer and agarose gel were used to check RNA quality, and a NanoDrop 2000 was used to measure RNA concentration.

Points the paper makes about the study in general: Sequencing and analysis were limited to the TCR beta chain. The authors noted that the small sample size was a limitation that may lower accuracy. Peripheral blood alone was examined, since thyroid tissue, which constituted the primary lesion, could not be accessed. Patients with persistent disease shared more public clonotypes (approximately 2,500) than newly diagnosed patients did (approximately 1,000). TRBV28, TRBJ1-2 and TRBJ2-5 were preferentially used in persistent disease, while TRBV20-1 and TRBJ2-1 were favored in newly diagnosed disease. Persistent Graves' disease patients showed lower TCR Shannon entropy and fewer highly expanded clones than newly diagnosed patients, suggesting clonal expansion.

Library preparation used multiplex PCR. TCRdb records Illumina HiSeq 4000 as the sequencer. iRepertoire HTBI primers and Arm-PCR amplification of CDR3 regions were used to construct TCR beta libraries. PCR products were gel purified before sequencing. On the study's bioinformatics: Across samples, around 58 TRBV and 15 or so TRBJ segments were identified and used for gene usage analysis of CDR3 amino acid clonotypes. COPE and FqMerger were used to merge filtered high-quality paired reads into contigs. Contigs were aligned with BLAST to IMGT TRBV, TRBD and TRBJ reference genes, and CDR3 was defined per IMGT. Clonotypes above 0.1% frequency were classified as highly expanded clones. Shannon entropy served as the measure of repertoire diversity, while the Gini coefficient captured V-J evenness. A clonotype was considered public if more than one individual shared it. The public reads were run again by TCRdb, first through fastp at Q25 and then through MiXCR, and only productive beta chains were kept. Entries that share a CDR3 protein sequence are merged under the most common genes and DNA. TCRdb's processing, not the authors', yielded these V and J calls. The sample table lists hundreds of thousands of distinct CDR3 sequences, less than 25% of them with a count of one. The top ten hold 6.5% to 8% of the sample.

Recombination linked TRBV7-2 to TRBJ1-6; tentative D gene TRBD1, with 5 bases matching. The sequencing used peripheral blood mononuclear cells (PBMCs), collected when the disease was refractory, from a patient treated with antithyroid drugs. The TCR sequence derives from a female donor with Graves disease. The CDR3 corresponds to CASTSLGQYNSPLHF. The nucleotides read TGTGCCAGCACCTCTTTAGGACAATATAATTCACCCCTCCACTTT. With the rest looked up from the reference TRBV7-2 and TRBJ1-6 genes rather than sequenced, the full variable domain is GAGVSQSPSNKVTEKGKDVELRCDPISGHTALYWYRQSLGQGLEFLIYFQGNSAPDKSGLPSDRFSAERTGGSVSTLTIQRTQQEDSAVYLCASTSLGQYNSPLHFGNGTRLTVT.